A single sample gave rise to the 13 T cell receptor beta chains below, sequenced in a study of blood T cell repertoires in COVID-19. The table came from immunoSEQ multiplex PCR; TCRdb's copy has only in-frame clones and leaves some out. This sample has around 290,000 clones; about nine tenths occur once, and the top ten carry 2% to 2.5%. Material: peripheral blood. The source is a woman aged 30 to 39 with COVID-19, enrolled during active disease.

The chain is built from TRBV7-9 and TRBJ1-2; 10 nucleotides line up with TRBD1. Trimming cost V 4 bases and J 0 bases; bases outside gene matches: 8. Per germline, CDR1 SEHNR and CDR2 FQNEAQ (reference sequence). The CDR3 sequence is 17 residues long. The CDR3 sequence: CASSSHDRGLANYGYTF. Written as DNA, the CDR3 is TGTGCCAGCAGCTCGCACGACAGGGGGCTAGCTAACTATGGCTACACCTTC.

The chain combines TRBV27 with TRBJ2-1, with TRBD2 matching 9 bases. Germline V gene data show CDR1 as MNHEY and CDR2 as SMNVEV (reference sequence). There are 20 residues in the CDR3. V was pared by 7 bases and J by 10 bases, with 29 bases of the junction left unmatched. Written as DNA, the CDR3 is TGTGCCAGCATCGGCAGGACCCGAGGAGCGGGAGGTCTCCACCGGGAGGAGCAGTTCTTC. The encoded protein is CASIGRTRGAGGLHREEQFF.

This rearrangement joins TRBV10-3 to TRBJ2-1, with 12 bases fitting TRBD2. There are 15 residues in the CDR3. The J segment lost 6 bases and the V segment lost 6 bases, leaving 6 bases of the junction unmatched. Germline assignment: CDR1 ENHRY and CDR2 SYGVKD. This CDR3 is CAIRETSGSSNEQFF. CDR3 bases: TGTGCCATCAGGGAGACTAGCGGGAGCTCCAATGAGCAGTTCTTC.

In this sample, this clone turned up once. This sequence joins TRBV19 and TRBJ1-2; D is uncertain. This CDR3 spans 14 amino acids. V was trimmed by 3 bases and J by 3 bases, leaving 11 bases between them. From germline, CDR1 is LNHDA and CDR2 SQIVND (reference sequence). CDR3 nucleotides: TGTGCCAGTAGTATCCAGGCGAGGGACTATGGCTACACCTTC. Amino acid sequence: CASSIQARDYGYTF. Full variable domain (outside the CDR3, taken from reference TRBV19 and TRBJ1-2): DGGITQSPKYLFRKEGQNVTLSCEQNLNHDAMYWYRQDPGQGLRLIYYSQIVNDFQKGDIAEGYSVSREKKESFPLTVTSAQKNPTAFYLCASSIQARDYGYTFGSGTRLTVV.

CDR3 in amino acids: CASSLDRTGFYGYTF. CDR3 in DNA: TGTGCCAGCAGCTTGGACAGAACGGGATTCTATGGCTACACCTTC. The chain uses TRBV5-4 and TRBJ1-2; D is ambiguous. The germline gives CDR1 SGHNT, CDR2 YYREEE (reference sequence). V was trimmed by 0 bases and J by 4 bases, leaving 13 bases between them. The CDR3 is 15 amino acids.

V gene TRBV7-2 combines with J gene TRBJ2-1; 7 bases map to TRBD1. The CDR3 is made up of 15 amino acids. J lost 1 base, V lost 2 bases, and 2 bases had no gene match. Germline assignment: CDR1 SGHTA and CDR2 FQGNSA. CDR3 sequence: CASSLSQGSYNEQFF. DNA for the CDR3: TGTGCCAGCAGCTTATCACAGGGGTCCTACAATGAGCAGTTCTTC.

This chain uses TRBV10-1 with TRBJ2-7, with 10 nucleotides matching TRBD2. From germline, CDR1 is WNHNN and CDR2 SYGVQD (reference sequence). V shed 6 bases and J 12 bases; nucleotides not matched to a gene: 14. The CDR3 contains 14 residues. The chain's CDR3 is CASSAGTSARITYF. In nucleotides, the CDR3 is TGCGCCAGCAGCGCCGGGACTAGCGCCAGGATCACGTACTTC.

This rearrangement joins TRBV19 to TRBJ2-1; 12 nucleotides agree with TRBD1. The CDR3 is made up of 19 amino acids. Germline V CDR1 and CDR2: LNHDA, SQIVND (reference sequence). V dropped 8 bases and J dropped 0; count of bases not matched to a gene: 14. CDR3 nucleotides: TGTGCCAGTTCATATAAGGGACAGGGGGCCATCAGCTCCTACAATGAGCAGTTCTTC. Its protein product is CASSYKGQGAISSYNEQFF.

CDR3 nucleotides: TGCGCCAGCAGCTGGGACAGGGGGGGATCCTATAATTCACCCCTCCACTTT. This codes for CASSWDRGGSYNSPLHF. The rearrangement links TRBV5-1 to TRBJ1-6, with TRBD1 matching over 11 bases. V was clipped by 3 bases and J by 1 base; unmatched bases: 3. Germline CDR1 is SGHRS and CDR2 is YFSETQ. This CDR3 has 17 amino acids.

The chain employs TRBV6-5 and TRBJ2-2; D is perhaps TRBD1 (6 bases). Trimming took off 5 bases at V and 6 bases at J, with 10 bases between the two ends. The CDR3 totals 13 residues. Germline lookup yields CDR1 MNHEY and CDR2 SVGAGI. The CDR3 region has the DNA TGTGCCAGCAGTACAGGGTTGGCCGGGGAGCTGTTTTTT. Translation: CASSTGLAGELFF.

In this sample, this clone turned up a few times. The sample has other DNA sequences that encode this CDR3 too. The rearrangement links TRBV7-3 to TRBJ2-7; a possible D gene is TRBD2 (6 bases). CDR1 is SGHTA, CDR2 FQGTGA, per germline. V was cut by 2 bases and J by 3 bases, with 11 bases left in between. The CDR3 is 14 residues long. In nucleotides, the CDR3 is TGTGCCAGCAGCTTAGGCCCGACTAGCTACGAGCAGTACTTC. Translated: CASSLGPTSYEQYF.

The V gene is TRBV27, the J gene TRBJ2-7; tentatively, D is TRBD1 (5 bases). V gave up 5 bases and J gave up 0 bases, with 20 bases separating them. Germline V gene lookup returns CDR1 MNHEY and CDR2 SMNVEV (reference sequence). The CDR3 extends over 17 amino acids. The DNA for the CDR3 is TGTGCCAGCAGTACCCAGGGTTCCGAGTGGGACTCCTACGAGCAGTACTTC. Translated: CASSTQGSEWDSYEQYF.

This chain links TRBV25-1 with TRBJ2-1, with 9 nucleotides matching TRBD1. Germline trimming cut 6 bases from V and 7 bases from J; bases unmatched to any gene: 16. CDR3 length: 17 residues. The germline CDR1 and CDR2 sequences are MGHDK and SYGVNS. The CDR3: CASSSLKGTGKLNEQFF. Written as DNA, the CDR3 is TGTGCCAGCAGCTCTCTCAAAGGGACAGGGAAATTAAATGAGCAGTTCTTC.